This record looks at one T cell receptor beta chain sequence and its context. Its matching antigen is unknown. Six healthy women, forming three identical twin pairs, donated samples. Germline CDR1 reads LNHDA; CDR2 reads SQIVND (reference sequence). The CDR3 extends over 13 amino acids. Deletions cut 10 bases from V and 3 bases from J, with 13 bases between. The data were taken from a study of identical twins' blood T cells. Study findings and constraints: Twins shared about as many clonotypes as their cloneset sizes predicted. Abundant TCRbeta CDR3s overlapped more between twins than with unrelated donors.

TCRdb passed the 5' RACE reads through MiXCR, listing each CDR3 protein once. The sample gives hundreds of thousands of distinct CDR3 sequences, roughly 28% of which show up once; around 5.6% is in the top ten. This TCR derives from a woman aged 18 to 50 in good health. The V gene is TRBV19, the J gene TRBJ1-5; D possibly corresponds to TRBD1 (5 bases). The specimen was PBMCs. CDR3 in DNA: TGTGCCATTGGCGACAGTGCCAATCAGCCCCAGCATTTT. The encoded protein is CAIGDSANQPQHF.